A single sample is the source of the 29 T cell receptor beta chains below, sequenced in a study of shared clonotypes between healthy human individuals. Assay: immunoSEQ multiplex PCR; the TCRdb copy retains only in-frame clones and omits some. Found here are around 2.1 million clones, approximately 96% of them singletons; the top ten hold approximately 0.13%. The specimen was naive CD4+ T cells sorted from blood. Subset of the sample: CD45RA+ positively selected. The source of these receptors is a man aged 18 to 35 in good health.

V and J are TRBV4-3 and TRBJ1-2, with 9 bases that match TRBD1. The germline CDR1 and CDR2 sequences are LGHNA and YSLEER. The length of the CDR3 is 16 residues. Trimming at V came to 2 bases and at J to 5 bases, leaving 9 bases not matched to a gene. CDR3 protein: CASSQTIQGARYGYTF. DNA of the CDR3: TGCGCCAGCAGCCAAACGATACAGGGGGCGCGGTATGGCTACACCTTC.

V is TRBV6-6 and J is TRBJ2-3; no reliable D call. Germline values: CDR1 MNHNY, CDR2 SVGAGI (reference sequence). CDR3 length: 14 residues. The V end lost 7 bases, the J end lost 0 bases, and 11 bases lay between the germline ends. The CDR3 region has the DNA TGTGCCAGCACCTCCTTCGGTAGCACAGATACGCAGTATTTT. Its protein product is CASTSFGSTDTQYF.

The rearrangement joins TRBV11-2 to TRBJ2-1; 11 bases are a match to TRBD2. J was trimmed by 6 bases and V by 1 base; bases with no gene match: 2. This CDR3 comprises 15 residues. CDR1 SGHAT and CDR2 FQNNGV come from the germline V gene. Written as DNA, the CDR3 is TGTGCCAGCAGCTTAGTAGCGGGAGGGGGCAATGAGCAGTTCTTC. Translated: CASSLVAGGGNEQFF.

This clone appeared a single time. Other DNA sequences from this sample encode an identical CDR3 as well. The gene calls are TRBV30 and TRBJ2-2; 7 bases agree with TRBD1. In germline, CDR1 is GTSNPN, CDR2 SVGIG (reference sequence). With V trimmed by 3 bases and J by 5 bases, 3 bases remained unmatched. The CDR3 length is 13 residues. The CDR3 sequence is CAWSNRGTGELFF. As DNA, the CDR3 is TGTGCCTGGAGCAACAGGGGAACCGGGGAGCTGTTTTTT.

The rearrangement links TRBV7-6 to TRBJ1-5; D is perhaps TRBD1 (5 bases). Germline-derived CDR1 and CDR2 are SGHVS and FNYEAQ. The V end lost 0 bases, the J end lost 1 base, and 10 bases lay between the germline ends. The CDR3 runs to 16 residues. Written as DNA, the CDR3 is TGTGCCAGCAGCTTAGCGCAGGGACTCAGCAATCAGCCCCAGCATTTT. This translates into CASSLAQGLSNQPQHF.

The CDR3 region is CASSSSTGTLNYGYTF. The CDR3 DNA follows: TGTGCCAGCAGTTCCTCAACCGGGACACTGAACTATGGCTACACCTTC. The rearrangement links TRBV28 to TRBJ1-2; a possible D gene is TRBD1 (6 bases). The length of the CDR3 is 16 residues. Trimming left V 4 bases short and J 2 bases short, with 17 bases between. Germline CDR1 reads MDHEN; CDR2 reads SYDVKM.

This rearrangement joins TRBV19 to TRBJ1-2, with a weak D call TRBD1 (5 bases). V was pared by 10 bases and J by 5 bases, with 11 bases between. The CDR3 spans 11 residues. CDR1 and CDR2 (germline): LNHDA, SQIVND (reference sequence). CDR3 nucleotides: TGTGCCACCGGGGGGTATTATGGCTACACCTTC. As protein: CATGGYYGYTF. Variable domain in full (rest from reference TRBV19 and TRBJ1-2): DGGITQSPKYLFRKEGQNVTLSCEQNLNHDAMYWYRQDPGQGLRLIYYSQIVNDFQKGDIAEGYSVSREKKESFPLTVTSAQKNPTAFYLCATGGYYGYTFGSGTRLTVV.

As for this clone: Other DNA sequences from this sample encode an identical CDR3 as well. V usage is TRBV2 and J usage is TRBJ1-2, with D hard to call. This CDR3 has 12 amino acids. V shed 0 bases and J shed 5 bases, with 4 bases lying between them. From germline, CDR1 is SNHLY and CDR2 FYNNEI. The chain's CDR3 is CASSEAGYGYTF. CDR3 in DNA: TGTGCCAGCAGTGAAGCCGGTTATGGCTACACCTTC.

This clone was observed a few times. In the same sample, other DNA sequences code for this CDR3. The genes are TRBV14 and TRBJ1-2, with no clear D. Germline CDR1 and CDR2: SGHDN and FVKESK. The CDR3 loop spans 13 amino acids. Between the trimmed V and J ends, which lost 1 base and 2 bases, there was a span of 5 bases. CDR3 in DNA: TGTGCCAGCAGCCAAGGGAGGAACTATGGCTACACCTTC. Protein: CASSQGRNYGYTF.

The chain links TRBV5-4 to TRBJ2-1; D unclear. Per the germline V gene, CDR1 is SGHNT and CDR2 is YYREEE (reference sequence). The CDR3 is made up of 15 amino acids. V dropped 3 bases and J dropped 1 base, with 11 bases sitting between them. The CDR3 DNA is TGTGCCAGCAGCTCAGCTATTGGGTCCTACAATGAGCAGTTCTTC. It translates to CASSSAIGSYNEQFF.

V and J are TRBV5-4 and TRBJ2-7, with 8 bases identical to TRBD1. Losses at the gene ends were 6 bases for V and 6 bases for J; bases not matched to a gene: 8. Germline V CDR1 and CDR2: SGHNT, YYREEE (reference sequence). CDR3 length: 13 amino acids. This CDR3 reads CASTRDRKVEQYF. The CDR3, as DNA: TGTGCCAGCACCCGGGACAGGAAGGTCGAGCAGTACTTC.

The J gene is TRBJ1-6, the V gene TRBV28, with D maybe TRBD1 (5 bases). The germline V gene has CDR1 MDHEN and CDR2 SYDVKM. This CDR3 is 16 amino acids long. V dropped 6 bases and J dropped 5 bases, with 17 bases sitting between them. The CDR3 is CASSPGGEWNNSPLHF. DNA of the CDR3: TGTGCCAGCAGCCCGGGGGGGGAGTGGAATAATTCACCCCTCCACTTT.

V gene TRBV6-1 combines with J gene TRBJ1-4, with D uncertain. Germline loops: CDR1 MNHNS, CDR2 SASEGT. The V and J ends lost 4 bases and 7 bases respectively, with 16 bases between them. The CDR3 consists of 15 residues. DNA for the CDR3: TGTGCCAGCAGTGGTGTAAAGGGAGGGATTGAAAAACTGTTTTTT. Encoded protein: CASSGVKGGIEKLFF.

Of note for this clone: Other DNA sequences in this sample translate to the same CDR3. The genes are TRBV10-1 and TRBJ1-3; the D is unclear. The CDR3 contains 13 residues. V was clipped by 2 bases and J by 4 bases, with 6 bases between them. The germline V gene has CDR1 WNHNN and CDR2 SYGVQD (reference sequence). The CDR3 spells CASSEGPGNTIYF. For the CDR3, the DNA is TGCGCCAGCAGTGAGGGGCCGGGAAACACCATATATTTT.

The J gene is TRBJ2-2, the V gene TRBV2, with 7 bases identical to TRBD2. This CDR3 is built from 14 residues. CDR1 SNHLY and CDR2 FYNNEI come from the germline V gene. The trim removed 7 bases at V and 4 bases at J, leaving 6 bases unmatched. As DNA, the CDR3 is TGTGCCAGCACGGCTAGCGGTTTCACCGGGGAGCTGTTTTTT. Translated: CASTASGFTGELFF. The full variable domain, its missing parts supplied by reference TRBV2 and TRBJ2-2, is EPEVTQTPSHQVTQMGQEVILRCVPISNHLYFYWYRQILGQKVEFLVSFYNNEISEKSEIFDDQFSVERPDGSNFTLKIRSTKLEDSAMYFCASTASGFTGELFFGEGSRLTVL.

The chain links TRBV14 to TRBJ2-7; 9 bases line up with TRBD1. The germline V gene has CDR1 SGHDN and CDR2 FVKESK. V shed 4 bases, J shed 2 bases, and the junction held 6 bases outside the gene matches. The CDR3 has 15 amino acids. CDR3 DNA: TGTGCCAGCAGCCGGACAGGGGAAGGGCCCTACGAGCAGTACTTC. This codes for CASSRTGEGPYEQYF.

This rearrangement joins TRBV7-2 to TRBJ2-5; 7 bases align to TRBD1. There are 11 residues in the CDR3. From germline, CDR1 is SGHTA and CDR2 FQGNSA. Germline trimming cut 8 bases from V and 7 bases from J; bases unmatched to any gene: 4. The DNA for the CDR3 is TGTGCCAGCGAAAACAGGGGGACCCAGTACTTC. This codes for CASENRGTQYF. Full variable domain (outside the CDR3, taken from reference TRBV7-2 and TRBJ2-5): GAGVSQSPSNKVTEKGKDVELRCDPISGHTALYWYRQSLGQGLEFLIYFQGNSAPDKSGLPSDRFSAERTGGSVSTLTIQRTQQEDSAVYLCASENRGTQYFGPGTRLLVL.

As for this clone: Within the sample, other DNA sequences also encode this same CDR3. The CDR3 coding sequence is TGTGCCAGCAGCGGACAGGGCGCTGACACCGGGGAGCTGTTTTTT. Translating gives CASSGQGADTGELFF. The genes are TRBV2 and TRBJ2-2, with 8 bases that match TRBD1. CDR1 and CDR2 from the germline V gene are SNHLY and FYNNEI. V lost 6 bases and J lost 3; bases outside the gene matches: 6. This CDR3 has 15 amino acids.

The chain combines TRBV10-1 with TRBJ1-1; the match to TRBD1 covers 7 bases. Trimming at V came to 4 bases and at J to 0 bases, leaving 14 bases not matched to a gene. Germline CDR1 reads WNHNN; CDR2 reads SYGVQD (reference sequence). This CDR3 comprises 18 residues. In DNA form, the CDR3 reads TGCGCCAGCAGTGGACAAACCCCGGGACAGATCCTGAACACTGAAGCTTTCTTT. It specifies CASSGQTPGQILNTEAFF.

This clone was seen only once. The V call is TRBV7-2, the J call TRBJ2-7; 8 bases fit TRBD1. CDR3 size: 16 residues. The V gene end was trimmed by 5 bases and the J gene end by 3 bases; junction bases not matched to a gene: 12. Germline CDR1 is SGHTA and CDR2 is FQGNSA. The CDR3 protein is CASSRPGTGVYYEQYF. The DNA for the CDR3 is TGTGCCAGCAGCCGCCCCGGGACAGGCGTTTACTACGAGCAGTACTTC.

The rearrangement uses TRBV5-6 and TRBJ2-1, with 8 bases lining up with TRBD1. CDR3 length: 16 residues. In germline, CDR1 is SGHDT, CDR2 YYEEEE. Losses at the gene ends were 0 bases for V and 4 bases for J; bases not matched to a gene: 6. The CDR3 loop is CASSLGQGAPYNEQFF. CDR3 DNA: TGTGCCAGCAGCTTGGGGCAGGGGGCCCCATACAATGAGCAGTTCTTC.

Notes on this clone: Different DNA sequences within this sample yield the same CDR3. The chain couples TRBV19 to TRBJ2-7; 9 bases are shared with TRBD2. CDR3 length: 14 amino acids. V shed 8 bases, J shed 2 bases, and the junction held 7 bases outside the gene matches. Germline V gives CDR1 LNHDA, CDR2 SQIVND (reference sequence). The CDR3 bases are TGTGCCAGTTCTAAATTAGCGGGAGCCTACGAGCAGTACTTC. This gives the protein CASSKLAGAYEQYF.

The chain links TRBV7-2 to TRBJ2-5; 7 bases match TRBD1. CDR3 size: 16 residues. After removal of 5 bases from V and 1 base from J, the junction contained 10 bases not matched to a gene. CDR1 is SGHTA and CDR2 is FQGNSA in the germline V gene. DNA of the CDR3: TGTGCCAGCAGCAGGGGGACAGATCCCCCCCAAGAGACCCAGTACTTC. This encodes CASSRGTDPPQETQYF.

This chain links TRBV10-1 with TRBJ2-1; D could derive from TRBD1 or TRBD2 (6 bases each). CDR1 and CDR2 (germline): WNHNN, SYGVQD (reference sequence). V lost 6 bases and J 6 bases, leaving 15 bases between the germline ends. There are 14 residues in the CDR3. CDR3 nucleotides: TGCGCCAGCAGCTCGACGGAGGGGGGCAATGAGCAGTTCTTC. Translated: CASSSTEGGNEQFF.

This chain connects TRBV18 to TRBJ2-7; TRBD1 matches 10 bases. CDR3 length: 15 amino acids. In germline, CDR1 is KGHSH, CDR2 LQKENI. The junction had 4 bases not matched to a gene; V was cut back by 3 bases and J by 2 bases. The CDR3 sequence: CASSPLTGGAYEQYF. In nucleotides, the CDR3 is TGTGCCAGCTCACCCCTGACAGGGGGCGCCTACGAGCAGTACTTC.

The chain uses TRBV12-5 and TRBJ1-3; a weak D match, TRBD1 (5 bases). This CDR3 spans 18 amino acids. Trimming left V 0 bases short and J 1 base short, with 16 bases between. Germline lookup yields CDR1 LGHNT and CDR2 FRNRAP. The CDR3 DNA reads TGTGCTAGTGGTTTGGTGGAGGCTTTCAGGGTGTCTGGAAACACCATATATTTT. Translating gives CASGLVEAFRVSGNTIYF.

CDR3 in amino acids: CASSLARGGGETQYF. CDR3 sequence (DNA): TGTGCCAGCAGCTTAGCGAGAGGGGGCGGGGAGACCCAGTACTTC. J is TRBJ2-5 and V is TRBV7-2; 7 positions agree with TRBD1. The CDR3 covers 15 residues. V lost 0 bases, J lost 5 bases, and 6 bases stayed unmatched. In germline, CDR1 is SGHTA, CDR2 FQGNSA.

V usage is TRBV7-2 and J usage is TRBJ2-7, with 9 positions matching TRBD2. The V segment lost 4 bases and the J segment 0 bases; nucleotides outside the gene matches: 4. Germline CDR1 reads SGHTA; CDR2 reads FQGNSA. This CDR3 has 15 residues. DNA for the CDR3: TGTGCCAGCAGCTCCCGACTAGCGGACTCCTACGAGCAGTACTTC. Protein sequence: CASSSRLADSYEQYF.

The rearrangement joins TRBV30 to TRBJ1-2; D might be TRBD1 (6 bases). The CDR3 extends over 13 amino acids. Germline values: CDR1 GTSNPN, CDR2 SVGIG (reference sequence). The ends were cut back, 3 bases at V and 7 bases at J, with 15 bases in the middle. Here the CDR3 reads CAWRGDQGSGYTF. For the CDR3, the DNA is TGTGCCTGGAGGGGGGACCAGGGGTCTGGCTACACCTTC.